This T cell receptor beta chain appears in the sequencing data of a study of CD8 T cells in ankylosing spondylitis (TCRdb year 2017). Describing the broader study: T cell receptor beta repertoires were profiled in healthy donors and ankylosing spondylitis patients so that disease-linked TCR variants could be found. The whole study cohort included over 85 healthy donors and 25 ankylosing spondylitis patients. Samples of peripheral blood were taken, and for ankylosing spondylitis patients, synovial fluid was collected as well.

V ends up 4 bases short and J 5 bases short, with an unmatched junction base count of 8. The CDR3, cysteine through phenylalanine, is 16 amino acids long. Of all the DNA, just the CDR3 is kept, 48 bases in frame from base 1. Reading the germline V gene gives CDR1 SGHTA and CDR2 FQGTGA. Overall study results and their limits: Some of the motif variants had been reported before in the synovial fluid and blood of reactive arthritis patients, a finding that suggests common disease-initiation mechanisms. A TCR beta motif of 7 or 8 highly homologous amino acid variants appeared characteristic of blood from ankylosing spondylitis patients. The disease-linked clones showed a CD8+ phenotype and occurred at relatively low frequencies in peripheral blood. The disease-linked clones were reported to be significantly enriched in matched synovial fluid samples from ankylosing spondylitis patients.

This clonotype came up many times. There is no known antigen for this receptor. No qualities accompany the bases; no much larger clone lies one base away. TCRdb names Illumina HiSeq 2500 as the instrument used. TCR beta libraries were prepared by quantitative 5'-RACE with molecular barcodes. Under the source paper's analysis protocol: A new computational method based on a probabilistic model of VDJ rearrangement was used to identify disease-linked TCR variants. TCRdb's own reprocessing of the public reads used fastp at Q25 and MiXCR and kept productive beta chains. Each record represents a unique CDR3 protein, reported with the most common genes and DNA among its rows. The V and J calls come from TCRdb's annotation, not from the publication. In this sample the table shows about 240,000 distinct CDR3 sequences, around 8% of which occur a single time. The ten largest clones take up roughly 5% of the sample.

The sequence came from a female donor with ankylosing spondylitis or in good health (not recorded which). Sequences were obtained from blood, either unsorted or a sorted T cell fraction (not recorded which). The chain is made from TRBV7-3 and TRBJ1-5, with TRBD1 matching 10 junction bases. The DNA sequence is as follows: TGTGCCAGCAGCTGCGCCGGGACAGGGGTAGATCAGCCCCAGCATTTT. This codes for CASSCAGTGVDQPQHF.